The present entry profiles one T cell receptor beta chain with its context. The sample originates from a study of cytomegalovirus exposure and HLA in healthy donors. Vbeta (60) and Jbeta (13) primers were used in the PCR. The data were produced by immunoSEQ multiplex PCR, yet TCRdb's version contains in-frame clones alone and is incomplete. The sample consists of around 120,000 clones, about 85% of them appearing once. Per the germline V gene, CDR1 is SGHNT and CDR2 is YYREEE (reference sequence). There are 15 residues in the CDR3. V was pared by 4 bases and J by 0 bases, with 11 bases between. Sequences were obtained from PBMCs. This sequence joins TRBV5-4 and TRBJ2-1; D is unresolved. This sequence originates from a boy aged 5-17 years in good health and CMV-seronegative. The CDR3 protein is CASSISESSYNEQFF. The CDR3 coding sequence is TGTGCCAGCAGCATCTCGGAGAGCTCCTACAATGAGCAGTTCTTC.